This entry lists 3 T cell receptor beta chains sequenced from one sample in a study of control samples from healthy donors and cancer patients. Data came from immunoSEQ multiplex PCR; TCRdb stores just in-frame clones and leaves some out. The data contain approximately 97,000 clones, approximately 80% of them seen just once; the ten biggest clones take up 15% to 20%. Sequencing used blood. The source is a man aged 25-45 years in good health.

The CDR3 region has the DNA TGTGCCAGCAGTCACTACGAGCAGTACTTC. This codes for CASSHYEQYF. J is TRBJ2-7 and V is TRBV6-5, with no clear D. Trimming left V 5 bases short and J 3 bases short, with 2 bases between. The CDR3 length is 10 residues. Germline CDR1 is MNHEY and CDR2 is SVGAGI.

This chain connects TRBV5-5 to TRBJ1-5, with 10 bases lining up with TRBD1. Germline V gene sequence: CDR1 SGHKS, CDR2 YYEKEE (reference sequence). V lost 4 bases and J lost 3; bases outside the gene matches: 7. The CDR3 has 16 residues. The CDR3, as DNA: TGTGCCAGCAGCCGAACCGGGACAGGGGACAATCAGCCCCAGCATTTT. This codes for CASSRTGTGDNQPQHF.

The chain uses TRBV6-5 and TRBJ2-3, with D maybe TRBD2 (6 bases). This CDR3 region has 13 residues. Per germline, CDR1 MNHEY and CDR2 SVGAGI. The V gene lost 7 bases and the J gene lost 3 bases, with 11 bases spanning the gap. CDR3 amino acids: CASTEEGTDTQYF. CDR3 sequence (DNA): TGTGCCAGCACCGAGGAGGGTACAGATACGCAGTATTTT.